This TCR beta chain appears in the sequencing data of a study of read filtering for tumor transcriptome and immune sequencing. The overall study: By R-ISS, stages I, II and III held 8, 16 and 7 patients.

The library was built from around 0.4 ug RNA with molecular barcoded adaptors for alpha/delta and beta/gamma chains. From the reads, TCRdb called clonotypes with MiXCR, one entry per CDR3 protein. This sample has approximately 45,000 distinct CDR3 sequences, with 15% to 20% found just once. This clonotype was seen a handful of times. The V end was cut by 6 bases, the J end by 10 bases, with 22 bases between. Germline CDR1 is MDHEN and CDR2 is SYDVKM. This CDR3 is 15 amino acids long. The V and J genes are TRBV28 and TRBJ1-5; no clear D. The sequenced sample consisted of a population of CD138-negative cells sorted from bone marrow. The origin of this receptor is a donor at least 40 years old with multiple myeloma. This CDR3 is CASRAGRDVPHPQHF. The CDR3 DNA sequence: TGTGCCAGCAGGGCTGGACGGGATGTTCCACACCCCCAGCATTTT.